The rows below give T cell receptor beta chains drawn from one sample of a study of T cells in Graves' hyperthyroidism and ophthalmopathy. TCRdb analysed the multiplex PCR reads with MiXCR anew, one entry per CDR3 protein. The sample records hundreds of thousands of distinct CDR3 sequences, roughly a third being singletons. The sequenced material came from blood. These receptors were collected from a woman between 40 and 50 years old with Graves' hyperthyroidism. CDR3s include the opening cysteine and the closing phenylalanine or tryptophan. The order of the fields is J gene, D gene, V gene, clone size, CDR3 length, CDR3 DNA, CDR3 protein. A D gene is named only where the DNA matches it firmly. Clone size is given for some rows only: seen once, a few or many times, or a class if the clone is expanded.

TRBJ1-1 | NA | TRBV5-1 | NA | 15 | TGCGCCAGCAGCTTGACATCCGTCGGACTGGCTGAAGCTTTCTTT | CASSLTSVGLAEAFF
TRBJ2-1 | NA | TRBV10-3 | NA | 12 | TGTGCCATCAGGACTAGCAGGGGTGAGCAGTTCTTC | CAIRTSRGEQFF
TRBJ1-5 | NA | TRBV19 | few | 17 | TGTGCCAGTAGTAGAAGGGGAATCTCGGATAGCAATCAGCCCCAGCATTTT | CASSRRGISDSNQPQHF
TRBJ1-1 | NA | TRBV6-5 | NA | 14 | TGTGCCAGCAGTTACTTAGCTCAGGGCGGTGAAGCTTTCTTT | CASSYLAQGGEAFF
TRBJ1-4 | NA | TRBV6-5 | few | 16 | TGTGCCAGCAGTTACCTCACGGACAGCTTTAATGAAAAACTGTTTTTT | CASSYLTDSFNEKLFF
TRBJ1-5 | NA | TRBV2 | few | 15 | TGTGCCAGCAGCCAAGGATGGGGGCAAGATCAGCCCCAGCATTTT | CASSQGWGQDQPQHF
TRBJ2-5 | NA | TRBV6-5 | NA | 16 | TGTGCCAGCAGTCCGGTGGTCCCCGGGGGCCAAGAGACCCAGTACTTC | CASSPVVPGGQETQYF
TRBJ1-5 | NA | TRBV29-1 | many | 13 | TGCAGCGTTGAAGGGGAAAGCAATCAGCCCCAGCATTTT | CSVEGESNQPQHF
TRBJ2-2 | NA | TRBV10-3 | few | 14 | TGTGCCAGCAGCCACAGGTCGTTCACCGGGGAGCTGTTTTTT | CASSHRSFTGELFF
TRBJ2-5 | NA | TRBV10-3 | NA | 15 | TGTGCCATCAGTGAGCTGGCGGGACCGAGCGAGACCCAGTACTTC | CAISELAGPSETQYF
TRBJ2-7 | NA | TRBV13 | many | 17 | TGTGCCAGCAGCTTAGGCCTGGGCGGGGCCGTGACCTACGAGCAGTACTTC | CASSLGLGGAVTYEQYF
TRBJ2-7 | TRBD1 | TRBV10-3 | many | 12 | TGTGCCTCCCGGGACAGGGGCTACGAGCAGTACTTC | CASRDRGYEQYF
TRBJ2-7 | NA | TRBV5-1 | few | 15 | TGCGCCAGCAGCTTGGCCTTGCAGCCCTCCTACGAGCAGTACTTC | CASSLALQPSYEQYF
TRBJ1-2 | TRBD1 | TRBV20-1 | many | 13 | TGCAGTGCTGGACCAGGGGGCACCTATGGCTACACCTTC | CSAGPGGTYGYTF
TRBJ2-7 | NA | TRBV7-2 | many | 15 | TGTGCCAGCAGCTTAGAGGCGGGGGCCAGCTACGAGCAGTACTTC | CASSLEAGASYEQYF
TRBJ2-7 | TRBD2 | TRBV7-2 | few | 16 | TGTGCCAGCAGCGAGGGGGCTCCTAGCGGGATCTACGAGCAGTACTTC | CASSEGAPSGIYEQYF
TRBJ2-2 | TRBD2 | TRBV7-9 | few | 15 | TGTGCCAGCAGCTTACAAGCGGGAGTCCCCGGGGAGCTGTTTTTT | CASSLQAGVPGELFF
TRBJ2-2 | NA | TRBV27 | few | 14 | TGTGCCAGCAGTTTAGCAGACGTTTCAGGGGAGCTGTTTTTT | CASSLADVSGELFF
TRBJ2-7 | NA | TRBV7-9 | few | 14 | TGTGCCAGCAGCTTAGCTCTCTACTCCTACGAGCAGTACTTC | CASSLALYSYEQYF
TRBJ1-5 | NA | TRBV6-5 | many | 12 | TGTGCCAGCCGGAGAAGCAATCAGCCCCAGCATTTT | CASRRSNQPQHF
TRBJ1-5 | NA | TRBV7-9 | many | 12 | TGTGCCAGCAGCGCAACAGATCAGCCCCAGCATTTT | CASSATDQPQHF
TRBJ2-5 | NA | TRBV5-4 | NA | 16 | TGTGCCAGCAGCTTGCAATCCTCGGGCCACCAAGGGACCCAGTACTTC | CASSLQSSGHQGTQYF
TRBJ1-4 | NA | TRBV19 | NA | 13 | TGTGCCAGTAGGAGAGAAACTAATGAAAAACTGTTTTTT | CASRRETNEKLFF
TRBJ1-5 | NA | TRBV7-2 | few | 14 | TGTGCCAGCAGCTTTCGACGGATGAATCAGCCCCAGCATTTT | CASSFRRMNQPQHF
TRBJ2-7 | NA | TRBV7-2 | many | 14 | TGTGCCAGCAGCTTAGAGATTGGTTCCTACGAGCAGTACTTC | CASSLEIGSYEQYF
TRBJ2-2 | NA | TRBV7-2 | few | 17 | TGTGCCAGCAGCTTACCCGCCGGGATCGGGAACACCGGGGAGCTGTTTTTT | CASSLPAGIGNTGELFF
TRBJ1-2 | NA | TRBV3-1 | NA | 14 | TGTGCCAGCAGCCAAGGCTCCGGGACAAGCCCCTACACCTTC | CASSQGSGTSPYTF
TRBJ1-2 | NA | TRBV7-9 | many | 13 | TGTGCCAGCAGCTCCAGTGGGGGCTATGGCTACACCTTC | CASSSSGGYGYTF
TRBJ2-7 | NA | TRBV11-2 | few | 14 | TGTGCCAGCAGCCCAAATGGGAGAACCTACGAGCAGTACTTC | CASSPNGRTYEQYF
TRBJ1-2 | TRBD1 | TRBV10-3 | many | 13 | TGTGCCATCGGGACAGGCCCGCTTTATGGCTACACCTTC | CAIGTGPLYGYTF
TRBJ2-5 | NA | TRBV7-9 | many | 14 | TGTGCCAGCAGCTTAGGACAGCATCAAGAGACCCAGTACTTC | CASSLGQHQETQYF
TRBJ2-5 | NA | TRBV5-6 | few | 17 | TGTGCCAGCAGCTTGGTGTCCCCCCAGGGTGGCGAGGAGACCCAGTACTTC | CASSLVSPQGGEETQYF
TRBJ2-5 | NA | TRBV29-1 | NA | 12 | TGCAGCCAGGACTATCGGGGAGAGACCCAGTACTTC | CSQDYRGETQYF
TRBJ2-3 | TRBD1 | TRBV19 | NA | 18 | TGTGCCAGTAGTACAAACCGGGACAGGCGACTCCGCACAGATACGCAGTATTTT | CASSTNRDRRLRTDTQYF
TRBJ1-3 | NA | TRBV19 | many | 13 | TGTGCCAGTAGTATCGACAGCGGAAACACCATATATTTT | CASSIDSGNTIYF
TRBJ2-5 | TRBD1 | TRBV7-7 | many | 16 | TGTGCCAGCAGCTTCACCCCAGGGGGCGAGGGAGAGACCCAGTACTTC | CASSFTPGGEGETQYF